This section outlines one T cell receptor beta chain sequence together with its context. The entry originates in a study of blood T cell repertoires in COVID-19. The overall study: T cells, B-cell-depleted T cells, or PBMCs provided the cDNA or gDNA that served as material.

Here immunoSEQ multiplex PCR was the method, and the copy in TCRdb shows in-frame clones only, minus some. This sample carries fewer than 100,000 clones, 75% to 95% of them seen once, and the ten largest clones take 1.9%. The germline V gene has CDR1 MDHEN and CDR2 SYDVKM. V was shortened by 6 bases and J by 2 bases, with 14 bases between the two germline ends. The CDR3 runs to 15 residues. The receptor was derived from a woman aged 45-65 years in a cohort sampled during active COVID-19. The sequenced material came from peripheral blood. This chain joins TRBV28 and TRBJ1-5, with a weak D call TRBD1 (6 bases). DNA of the CDR3: TGTGCCAGCAGCCGAGGGGGGGGTGGCAATCAGCCCCAGCATTTT. This translates into CASSRGGGGNQPQHF.